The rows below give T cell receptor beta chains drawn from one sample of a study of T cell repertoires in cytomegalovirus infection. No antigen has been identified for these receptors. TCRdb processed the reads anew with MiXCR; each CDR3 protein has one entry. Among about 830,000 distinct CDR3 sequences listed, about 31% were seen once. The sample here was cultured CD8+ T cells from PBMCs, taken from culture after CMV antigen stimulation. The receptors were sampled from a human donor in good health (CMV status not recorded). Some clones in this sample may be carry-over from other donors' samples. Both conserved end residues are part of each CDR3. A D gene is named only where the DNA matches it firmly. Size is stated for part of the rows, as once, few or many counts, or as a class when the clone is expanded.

CDR3nt: TGTGCCAGCAGAAGGGAGTCAGAGACCCAGTACTTC; CDR3aa: CASRRESETQYF; abundance: .; j_gene: TRBJ2-5; d_gene: .; len: 12; v_gene: TRBV11-2
CDR3nt: TGTGCCAGCAGTTTCCTTCTTGAGGGGCGGGATCCCGGGGAGCTGTTTTTT; CDR3aa: CASSFLLEGRDPGELFF; abundance: .; j_gene: TRBJ2-2; d_gene: .; len: 17; v_gene: TRBV12-3/TRBV12-4
CDR3nt: TGCGCCAGCAGCCAAGGTCTAGGGGAGGAGACCCAGTACTTC; CDR3aa: CASSQGLGEETQYF; abundance: .; j_gene: TRBJ2-5; d_gene: .; len: 14; v_gene: TRBV4-1
CDR3nt: TGTGCCATCAAGGGGAGAGCTAACTATGGCTACACCTTC; CDR3aa: CAIKGRANYGYTF; abundance: few; j_gene: TRBJ1-2; d_gene: .; len: 13; v_gene: TRBV6-2/TRBV6-3
CDR3nt: TGTGCCACCTTCCTGGACACTGAAGCTTTCTTT; CDR3aa: CATFLDTEAFF; abundance: .; j_gene: TRBJ1-1; d_gene: .; len: 11; v_gene: TRBV7-9
CDR3nt: TGTGCCAGCAGCAAGACAGGGATTTTTGTCGGGGAGCTGTTTTTT; CDR3aa: CASSKTGIFVGELFF; abundance: .; j_gene: TRBJ2-2; d_gene: TRBD1; len: 15; v_gene: TRBV7-2
CDR3nt: TGTGCCAGCAGCGTAGATGCGGACAGTTATAGCTCTGGGGCCAACGTCCTGACTTTC; CDR3aa: CASSVDADSYSSGANVLTF; abundance: few; j_gene: TRBJ2-6; d_gene: .; len: 19; v_gene: TRBV9
CDR3nt: TGCGCCAGCAGTGAGGGACTAGCGGGACACTACGAGCAGTACTTC; CDR3aa: CASSEGLAGHYEQYF; abundance: .; j_gene: TRBJ2-7; d_gene: TRBD2; len: 15; v_gene: TRBV10-1
CDR3nt: TGTGCCAGCAGCTGGGCCGGGACAGGGCCCGACAATGAGCAGTTCTTC; CDR3aa: CASSWAGTGPDNEQFF; abundance: many; j_gene: TRBJ2-1; d_gene: TRBD1; len: 16; v_gene: TRBV7-6
CDR3nt: TGTGCCAGCAGCTTAGGGGGGAGCGCTGAGCAGTTCTTC; CDR3aa: CASSLGGSAEQFF; abundance: many; j_gene: TRBJ2-1; d_gene: .; len: 13; v_gene: TRBV7-2
CDR3nt: TGCGCCAGCAGCCAAGTAGCAAGCTCCGGCGGGCAGCCCCAGCATTTT; CDR3aa: CASSQVASSGGQPQHF; abundance: few; j_gene: TRBJ1-5; d_gene: .; len: 16; v_gene: TRBV4-1
CDR3nt: TGTGCCAGCAGTTTAGCGTTAACTCCCCAAGAGACCCAGTACTTC; CDR3aa: CASSLALTPQETQYF; abundance: .; j_gene: TRBJ2-5; d_gene: .; len: 15; v_gene: TRBV12-3/TRBV12-4
CDR3nt: TGCGCCAGCAGGTACGGGGGCGCTTCCTACGAGCAGTACTTC; CDR3aa: CASRYGGASYEQYF; abundance: .; j_gene: TRBJ2-7; d_gene: .; len: 14; v_gene: TRBV5-1
CDR3nt: TGTGCCAGCGGTGTATCCCTTTATGGCTACACCTTC; CDR3aa: CASGVSLYGYTF; abundance: .; j_gene: TRBJ1-2; d_gene: .; len: 12; v_gene: TRBV12-3/TRBV12-4
CDR3nt: TGTGCCAGCAGCTTATTTGGAACAGGGTACACCGGGGAGCTGTTTTTT; CDR3aa: CASSLFGTGYTGELFF; abundance: .; j_gene: TRBJ2-2; d_gene: .; len: 16; v_gene: TRBV7-9
CDR3nt: TGTGCCAGTTTACGGCAGGGGCAATACAATGAGCAGTTCTTC; CDR3aa: CASLRQGQYNEQFF; abundance: .; j_gene: TRBJ2-1; d_gene: .; len: 14; v_gene: TRBV19
CDR3nt: TGTGCCAGCAGCTTGAGGGCAGAAGCTTTCTTT; CDR3aa: CASSLRAEAFF; abundance: many; j_gene: TRBJ1-1; d_gene: .; len: 11; v_gene: TRBV5-6
CDR3nt: TGTGCCAGCAGTAACCCAGGCTCTGGGGCCAACGTCCTGACTTTC; CDR3aa: CASSNPGSGANVLTF; abundance: few; j_gene: TRBJ2-6; d_gene: .; len: 15; v_gene: TRBV12-3/TRBV12-4
CDR3nt: TGTGCCAGTAGTATAGGAAGTGGCACCAATGAGCAGTTCTTC; CDR3aa: CASSIGSGTNEQFF; abundance: .; j_gene: TRBJ2-1; d_gene: .; len: 14; v_gene: TRBV19
CDR3nt: TGCGCCAGCAGTAACGGGGGCGGGTATGAAGCTTTCTTT; CDR3aa: CASSNGGGYEAFF; abundance: .; j_gene: TRBJ1-1; d_gene: .; len: 13; v_gene: TRBV5-1
CDR3nt: TGTGCCAGCAGCTTAGATTCCGGGACTAGCGGGGGGCTGAGAGATACGCAGTATTTT; CDR3aa: CASSLDSGTSGGLRDTQYF; abundance: few; j_gene: TRBJ2-3; d_gene: TRBD2; len: 19; v_gene: TRBV7-6
CDR3nt: TGTGCCAGCAGCACGCCCGCGGCGGGGGCCCCCGGGGAGCTGTTTTTT; CDR3aa: CASSTPAAGAPGELFF; abundance: .; j_gene: TRBJ2-2; d_gene: .; len: 16; v_gene: TRBV7-4
CDR3nt: TGTGCCAGCAGCCCCCCCGGGCAGCAGCCTAGCACAGATACGCAGTATTTT; CDR3aa: CASSPPGQQPSTDTQYF; abundance: .; j_gene: TRBJ2-3; d_gene: .; len: 17; v_gene: TRBV27
CDR3nt: TGTGCCAGCAGCTTAGGGACAGGGGTCCAGCCCCAGCATTTT; CDR3aa: CASSLGTGVQPQHF; abundance: many; j_gene: TRBJ1-5; d_gene: TRBD1; len: 14; v_gene: TRBV7-2
CDR3nt: TGCGCCAGCAGCCAAGTAATCGACATGAACACTGAAGCTTTCTTT; CDR3aa: CASSQVIDMNTEAFF; abundance: .; j_gene: TRBJ1-1; d_gene: .; len: 15; v_gene: TRBV4-1
CDR3nt: TGTGCCACTCACCATCCCGGGGCGGCAGTCGAGCAGTTCTTC; CDR3aa: CATHHPGAAVEQFF; abundance: many; j_gene: TRBJ2-1; d_gene: .; len: 14; v_gene: TRBV12-3/TRBV12-4
CDR3nt: TGTGCCAGCAGTTTATTCGACAGGGTCAATGAGCAGTTCTTC; CDR3aa: CASSLFDRVNEQFF; abundance: .; j_gene: TRBJ2-1; d_gene: TRBD1; len: 14; v_gene: TRBV27
CDR3nt: TGTGCCAGCAGCTCCTTTACTAGCGGGGGGGCCAATGAGCAGTTCTTC; CDR3aa: CASSSFTSGGANEQFF; abundance: once; j_gene: TRBJ2-1; d_gene: TRBD2; len: 16; v_gene: TRBV11-2
CDR3nt: TGTGCCAGCACCCGGACTGGGGACAATGAGCAGTTCTTC; CDR3aa: CASTRTGDNEQFF; abundance: few; j_gene: TRBJ2-1; d_gene: .; len: 13; v_gene: TRBV5-6
CDR3nt: TGTGCCAGCAGGCGACCCGACAGGGGCGAGACCCAGTACTTC; CDR3aa: CASRRPDRGETQYF; abundance: many; j_gene: TRBJ2-5; d_gene: TRBD1; len: 14; v_gene: TRBV7-2
CDR3nt: TGTGCCAGTTTAGGCACACCGTCCTACAATGAGCAGTTCTTC; CDR3aa: CASLGTPSYNEQFF; abundance: .; j_gene: TRBJ2-1; d_gene: .; len: 14; v_gene: TRBV19
CDR3nt: TGCAGCGCCGTACTACAGGACGCTAACTATGGCTACACCTTC; CDR3aa: CSAVLQDANYGYTF; abundance: few; j_gene: TRBJ1-2; d_gene: .; len: 14; v_gene: TRBV29-1
CDR3nt: TGTGCCGGGAAACGGACAGGCCATCAAGAGACCCAGTACTTC; CDR3aa: CAGKRTGHQETQYF; abundance: few; j_gene: TRBJ2-5; d_gene: TRBD1; len: 14; v_gene: TRBV7-9
CDR3nt: TGTGCCAGCAGCTTTAGGCTCGAGCAGTACTTC; CDR3aa: CASSFRLEQYF; abundance: many; j_gene: TRBJ2-7; d_gene: .; len: 11; v_gene: TRBV7-9
CDR3nt: TGTGCCAGCAGCACGACAGGCCGAAGCTCCTACAATGAGCAGTTCTTC; CDR3aa: CASSTTGRSSYNEQFF; abundance: .; j_gene: TRBJ2-1; d_gene: .; len: 16; v_gene: TRBV7-2
CDR3nt: TGTGCCAGCAGCGGAGGGGGCGGAGGGGTTAGCAATCAGCCCCAGCATTTT; CDR3aa: CASSGGGGGVSNQPQHF; abundance: few; j_gene: TRBJ1-5; d_gene: TRBD1; len: 17; v_gene: TRBV7-9
CDR3nt: TGTGCCAGCAGCCCAGTGGTAGGGACAGGGGGTCGAGACTATGGCTACACCTTC; CDR3aa: CASSPVVGTGGRDYGYTF; abundance: .; j_gene: TRBJ1-2; d_gene: TRBD1; len: 18; v_gene: TRBV7-2
CDR3nt: TGTGCCAGCAGCTTGAACAGACTAGCCAAAAACATTCAGTACTTC; CDR3aa: CASSLNRLAKNIQYF; abundance: .; j_gene: TRBJ2-4; d_gene: .; len: 15; v_gene: TRBV5-5
CDR3nt: TGTGCCAGTAGTATCACTAGCGGGGGCTTCAATGAGCAGTTCTTC; CDR3aa: CASSITSGGFNEQFF; abundance: few; j_gene: TRBJ2-1; d_gene: TRBD2; len: 15; v_gene: TRBV19
CDR3nt: TGTGCCAGCAGCCAACGAGGGGGACAGGGTGCGTTCTACGAGCAGTACTTC; CDR3aa: CASSQRGGQGAFYEQYF; abundance: .; j_gene: TRBJ2-7; d_gene: TRBD1; len: 17; v_gene: TRBV7-9